This T cell receptor (beta chain) stems from a study of OX40 agonist ivuxolimab in advanced cancers. Looking at the study overall: Patients were dosed intravenously with ivuxolimab at 0.01 to 10 mg/kg every 2 weeks.

The CDR3 length is 15 residues. V shed 0 bases and J 4 bases; nucleotides not matched to a gene: 3. Germline V gene lookup returns CDR1 SGHTS and CDR2 YDEGEE. Repertoires were generated with immunoSEQ multiplex PCR, while TCRdb's copy carries only in-frame clones and drops some. Altogether tens of thousands of clones are present, around 90% being singletons, with the ten largest covering around 1.8%. This clone was observed once. The sequence was obtained from an adult with an advanced solid tumor such as melanoma, head and neck, liver or kidney cancer. The V and J genes are TRBV5-8 and TRBJ2-7; 11 bases align to TRBD1. The sequencing used CD4+ or CD8+ T cells sorted from blood, collected in a trial of the OX40 agonist ivuxolimab. CDR3 nucleotides: TGTGCCAGCAGCTTGGCTGGACAGGGGGCTTACGAGCAGTACTTC. It translates to CASSLAGQGAYEQYF.